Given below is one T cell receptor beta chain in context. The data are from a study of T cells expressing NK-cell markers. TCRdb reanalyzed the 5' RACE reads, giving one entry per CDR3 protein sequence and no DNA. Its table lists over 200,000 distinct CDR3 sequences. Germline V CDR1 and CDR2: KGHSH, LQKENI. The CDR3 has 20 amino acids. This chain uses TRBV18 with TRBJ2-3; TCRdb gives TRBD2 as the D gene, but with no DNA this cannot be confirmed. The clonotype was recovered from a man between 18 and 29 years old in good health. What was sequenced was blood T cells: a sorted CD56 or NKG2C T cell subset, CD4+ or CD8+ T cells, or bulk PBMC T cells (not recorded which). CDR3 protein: CASSPPRDGRDPVATDTQYF.